Sequencing of this T cell receptor (beta chain) was carried out in a study of control samples from healthy donors and cancer patients. The germline V gene encodes CDR1 MGHDK and CDR2 SYGVNS. V gave up 4 bases and J gave up 2 bases; unmatched junction bases: 9. This CDR3 is 16 amino acids long. Here immunoSEQ multiplex PCR was the method, and the copy in TCRdb shows in-frame clones only, minus some. Among around 170,000 clones, 92% were seen once, and the ten largest hold approximately 0.7%. Sequencing used blood. This rearrangement joins TRBV25-1 to TRBJ2-7, with TRBD1 matching 9 bases. This TCR was recovered from a woman in her twenties or thirties in good health. CDR3 sequence (DNA): TGTGCCAGCAGTGCAGCCCCGGGACAGGGAGCCTACGAGCAGTACTTC. Translating gives CASSAAPGQGAYEQYF.